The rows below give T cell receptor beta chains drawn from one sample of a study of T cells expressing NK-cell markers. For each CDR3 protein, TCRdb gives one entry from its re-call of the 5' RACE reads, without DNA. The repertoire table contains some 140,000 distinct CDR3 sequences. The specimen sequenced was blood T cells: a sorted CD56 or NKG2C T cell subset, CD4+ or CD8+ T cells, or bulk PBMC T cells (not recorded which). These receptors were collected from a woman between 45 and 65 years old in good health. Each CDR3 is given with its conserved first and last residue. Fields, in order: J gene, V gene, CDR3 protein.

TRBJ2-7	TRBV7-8	CASSPAVEEQYF
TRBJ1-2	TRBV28	CASTVQGAGYGYTF
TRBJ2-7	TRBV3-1	CASSPITGGGYYEQYF
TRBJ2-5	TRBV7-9	CASSPLMEETQYF
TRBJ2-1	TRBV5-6	CASSSGLSNNEQFF
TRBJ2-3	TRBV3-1	CASSQGIAHTDTQYF
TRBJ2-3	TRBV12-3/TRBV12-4	CASSTPLDYPDTQYF
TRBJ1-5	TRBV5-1	CASSANRGGQPQHF
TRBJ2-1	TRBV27	CASSLARGYNEQFF
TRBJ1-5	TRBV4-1	CASSQTSGWPQHF
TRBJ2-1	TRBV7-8	CASSPRTSLYNEQFF
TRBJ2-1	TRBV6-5	CASRVAGENYNEQFF
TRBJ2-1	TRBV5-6	CASSVLDDNEQFF
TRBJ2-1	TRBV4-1	CASSHPLTGPNEQFF
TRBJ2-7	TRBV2	CASSGEAVSPYEQYF